The sequence of this T cell receptor beta chain was determined in a study of shared clonotypes between healthy human individuals (dated by TCRdb to between 2020 and 2021). A note on the overall study: The cohort included three men and two women between 18 and 49 years of age. Per donor, three plates each were used for CD4 naive and CD4 memory, two for CD8 naive, and one for CD8 memory. The study deeply sequenced blood TCR repertoires of about 5 healthy adults to estimate repertoire size and the extent of clonotype sharing between individuals. To increase sequencing depth and limit assay-specific biases, TCR repertoire library preparation and sequencing were carried out by different laboratories using diverse techniques. Leukapheresis yielded between about 0.85 and 10 billion PBMCs per donor. The paper as a whole reports these results and caveats: Sampling was restricted to blood, and TCR repertoires in tissue are likely to differ from TCR repertoires in blood. Compared with non-shared clonotypes, the clonotypes found in all four sorted-subset donors had higher generation probabilities. Because the study included a small number of donors, the genetic and exposure-history diversity represented was limited. Pairwise subsampling led to the expectation that sequencing depth would affect the degree of clonotype sharing among donors. Naive subsets generally had larger estimated clonotype richness than memory subsets. Sharing across several donors was observed for approximately 5% of naive CD4, 3% to 4% of naive CD8, roughly 2.4% of memory CD4, and roughly 0.4% of memory CD8 clonotypes. Incomplete sequencing was indicated by rarefaction of sorted-subset datasets, despite the large sequencing depth.

Using the deep immunoSEQ assay, TCR CDR3 regions were amplified from genomic DNA by multiplex PCR. Genomic DNA extracted from each cell subset was distributed evenly over all wells of several immunoSEQ 96-well plates, and each plate served as one replicate. Each replicate PCR for sorted subsets received 150 to 250 ng genomic DNA, equal to roughly 30,000 T cell genomes. Purified libraries were quantified with a Qubit 3.0 fluorometer, sized on a Bioanalyzer 2100, and re-quantified with the KAPA Library Quantification kit. Every immunoSEQ 96-well plate was sequenced on a dedicated single-read 150-cycle Illumina NextSeq 550 flow cell. In the source study's methods: The immunoSEQ output contained only junctional sequences without quality scores, so filtering could not match that applied to full-length reads. Sequences were annotated with PyIR, a Python wrapper for IgBLAST v1.9, and V/J genes and CDR3 were assigned using IMGT germline references. Any read was removed if the V/J assignment was weak (E-value above 1e-6), the CDR3 was missing, or the read contained stop codons, out-of-frame junctions, or ambiguous translated residues. A V3J clonotype was defined by an identical inferred V gene, J gene, and CDR3 amino acid sequence. To compute the percentage overlap between repertoires, the number of shared unique clonotypes was divided by the size of the smaller repertoire. Repertoire richness was assessed with RTK rarefaction, the Chao1 estimator, and Recon v2.1 estimates of unobserved clonotypes. OLGA was used to compute generation probabilities for all TCRbeta clonotypes that the gDNA method yielded from a few donors. The source is immuneACCESS, and TCRdb retained only in-frame sequences with V and J called. Part of the clones is not carried over; for the studies checked, unresolved V genes explain less than half of this, and the remainder is unexplained. V and J calls plus clone size are reproduced from that table; the DNA served to infer D and trimming. A total of 550,000 to 650,000 clones appear in this sample, approximately 96% of them only once. Of the sample, 0.095% to 0.13% is held by the ten largest clones.

A remark on this clone: Its binding antigen is unknown. No base qualities exist here, and no much larger clone lies one base off it.

For the CD8 naive samples, CD45RO-negative cells were positively selected for CCR7, yielding a CD45RA+CCR7+ population from which TemRA cells were excluded. Healthy HIV-negative adults with no recently reported acute infections or vaccinations were included as donors. All donors were Caucasian adults living in Nashville, Tennessee, USA. After blood collection by leukapheresis, PBMCs were isolated using Ficoll-Histopaque density gradient centrifugation and then cryopreserved in the vapor phase of liquid nitrogen. Purity and quantity of every magnetically sorted T cell population were checked by analytical flow cytometry. Genomic DNA was isolated from every sorted fraction and measured by UV absorbance on a Nanodrop 2000c. Sequencing used naive CD8+ T cells sorted from blood. Explained via the paper, the cell subset or site label denotes: CD45RA+CCR7+. The receptor was isolated from a woman in her twenties or thirties in good health.

The CDR3 has the sequence CASSSGQDITEAFF. The DNA is as follows: TGTGCCAGCAGCTCGGGACAGGACATCACTGAAGCTTTCTTT. The rearrangement combines TRBV5-4 with TRBJ1-1, and TRBD1 aligns with 8 junction nucleotides. From the germline V gene (reference sequence), CDR1 is SGHNT and CDR2 is YYREEE. Germline trimming amounts to 3 bases on V and 4 bases on J, with 5 as the count of junction bases outside the gene matches. Spanning cysteine to phenylalanine, the CDR3 consists of 14 amino acids. CDR3 DNA is the only sequence kept; it has 42 bases, read in frame from the first base.